This T cell receptor (beta chain) derives from a study of regulatory T cells in long-lasting Graves disease. This CDR3 has 13 amino acids. Trimming left V 3 bases short and J 2 bases short, with 8 bases between. iRepertoire HTBI primers and Arm-PCR of CDR3 regions built TCR beta libraries. TCRdb recomputed calls from the multiplex PCR reads with MiXCR, one row per CDR3 protein. The data hold more than 650,000 distinct CDR3 sequences, with about 30% observed a single time. This clonotype has a handful of counts. Its target is unknown. Overall study findings and caveats: The study found TRBV28, TRBJ1-2 and TRBJ2-5 favored in persistent disease.

The time point is: persistent/refractory GD, antithyroid drugs over 5 years with positive TRAb. RNA extracted from PBMCs served as the sequencing template. The TCR sequence derives from a female donor with Graves disease. The chain links TRBV12-3 or TRBV12-4 to TRBJ2-7; D unclear. The sample here was peripheral blood mononuclear cells (PBMCs), taken when the disease was refractory, from a patient treated with antithyroid drugs. The CDR3 region is CASSLQAAYEQYF. The CDR3 nucleotides read TGTGCCAGCAGTTTGCAGGCAGCCTACGAGCAGTACTTC.